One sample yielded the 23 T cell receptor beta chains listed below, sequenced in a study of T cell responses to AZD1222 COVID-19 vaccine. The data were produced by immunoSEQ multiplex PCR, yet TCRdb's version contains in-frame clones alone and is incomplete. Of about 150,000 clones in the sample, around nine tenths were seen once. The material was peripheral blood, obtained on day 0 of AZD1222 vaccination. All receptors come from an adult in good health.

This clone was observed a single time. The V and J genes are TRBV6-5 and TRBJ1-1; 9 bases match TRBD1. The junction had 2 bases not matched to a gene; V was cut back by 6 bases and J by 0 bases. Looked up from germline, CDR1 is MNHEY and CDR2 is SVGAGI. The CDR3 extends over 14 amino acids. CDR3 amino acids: CASRDRGLNTEAFF. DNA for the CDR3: TGTGCCAGCAGGGACAGGGGTCTGAACACTGAAGCTTTCTTT.

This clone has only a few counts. CDR3 sequence (DNA): TGTGCCAGCTTCTTACAGCACTATGGCTACACCTTC. Its protein product is CASFLQHYGYTF. The J gene is TRBJ1-2, the V gene TRBV28; D not certain. Germline CDR1 is MDHEN and CDR2 is SYDVKM. The CDR3 extends over 12 amino acids. Trimming left V 8 bases short and J 3 bases short, with 10 bases between.

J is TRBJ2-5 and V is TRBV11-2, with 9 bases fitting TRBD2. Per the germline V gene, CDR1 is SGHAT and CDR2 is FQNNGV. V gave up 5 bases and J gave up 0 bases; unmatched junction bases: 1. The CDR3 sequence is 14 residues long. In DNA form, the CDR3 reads TGTGCCAGCAGCGAGCGGGGGGACCAAGAGACCCAGTACTTC. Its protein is CASSERGDQETQYF.

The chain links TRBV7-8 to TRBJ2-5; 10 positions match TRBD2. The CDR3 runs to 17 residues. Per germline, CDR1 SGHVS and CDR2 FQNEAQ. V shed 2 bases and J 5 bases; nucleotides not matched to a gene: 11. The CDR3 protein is CASSLRLSGGAPETQYF. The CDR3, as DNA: TGTGCCAGCAGCTTAAGGTTAAGCGGGGGGGCCCCGGAGACCCAGTACTTC. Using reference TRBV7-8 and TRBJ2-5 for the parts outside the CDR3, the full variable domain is GAGVSQSPRYKVAKRGQDVALRCDPISGHVSLFWYQQALGQGPEFLTYFQNEAQLDKSGLPSDRFFAERPEGSVSTLKIQRTQQEDSAVYLCASSLRLSGGAPETQYFGPGTRLLVL.

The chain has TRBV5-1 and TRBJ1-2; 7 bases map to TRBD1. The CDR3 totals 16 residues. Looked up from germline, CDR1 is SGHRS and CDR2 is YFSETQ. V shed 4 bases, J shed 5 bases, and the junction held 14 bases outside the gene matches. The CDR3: CASSTGQSVSVYGYTF. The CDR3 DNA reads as TGCGCCAGCAGCACGGGACAGTCAGTCTCCGTATATGGCTACACCTTC. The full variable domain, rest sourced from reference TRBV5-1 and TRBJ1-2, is KAGVTQTPRYLIKTRGQQVTLSCSPISGHRSVSWYQQTPGQGLQFLFEYFSETQRNKGNFPGRFSGRQFSNSRSEMNVSTLELGDSALYLCASSTGQSVSVYGYTFGSGTRLTVV.

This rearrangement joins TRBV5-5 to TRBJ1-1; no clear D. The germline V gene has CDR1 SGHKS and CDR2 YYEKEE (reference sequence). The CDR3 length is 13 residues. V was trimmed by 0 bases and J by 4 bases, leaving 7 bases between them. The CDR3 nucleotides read TGTGCCAGCAGCTTGGCGGCAGTCACTGAAGCTTTCTTT. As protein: CASSLAAVTEAFF.

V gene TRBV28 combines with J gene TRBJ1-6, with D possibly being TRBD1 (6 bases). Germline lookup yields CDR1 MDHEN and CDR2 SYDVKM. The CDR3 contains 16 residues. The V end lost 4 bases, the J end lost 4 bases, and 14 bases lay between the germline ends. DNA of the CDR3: TGTGCCAGCAGTTCTACGACAGGAATATATAATTCACCCCTCCACTTT. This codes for CASSSTTGIYNSPLHF.

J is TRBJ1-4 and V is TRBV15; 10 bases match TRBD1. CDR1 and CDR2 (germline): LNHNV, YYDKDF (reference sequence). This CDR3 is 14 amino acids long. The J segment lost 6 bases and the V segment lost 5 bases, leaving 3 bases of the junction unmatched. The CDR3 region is CATSHGQGDEKLFF. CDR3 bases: TGTGCCACCAGCCACGGACAGGGGGATGAAAAACTGTTTTTT.

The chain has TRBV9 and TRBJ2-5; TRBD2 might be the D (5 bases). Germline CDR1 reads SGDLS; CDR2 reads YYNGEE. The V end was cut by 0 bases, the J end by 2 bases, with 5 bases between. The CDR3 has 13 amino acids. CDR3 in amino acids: CASSVAGQETQYF. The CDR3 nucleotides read TGTGCCAGCAGCGTAGCGGGACAAGAGACCCAGTACTTC.

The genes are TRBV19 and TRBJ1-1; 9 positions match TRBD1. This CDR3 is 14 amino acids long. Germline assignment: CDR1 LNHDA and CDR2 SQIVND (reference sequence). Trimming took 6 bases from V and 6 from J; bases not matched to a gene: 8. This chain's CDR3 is CASSRDRVSPEAFF. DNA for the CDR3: TGTGCCAGTAGCCGGGACAGGGTGAGCCCTGAAGCTTTCTTT.

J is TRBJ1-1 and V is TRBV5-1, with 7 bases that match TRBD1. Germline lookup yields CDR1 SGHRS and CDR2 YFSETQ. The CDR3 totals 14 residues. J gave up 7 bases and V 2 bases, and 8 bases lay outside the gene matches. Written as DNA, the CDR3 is TGCGCCAGCAGCTTTTCAGGGGGTGCACGTGAAGCTTTCTTT. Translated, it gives CASSFSGGAREAFF.

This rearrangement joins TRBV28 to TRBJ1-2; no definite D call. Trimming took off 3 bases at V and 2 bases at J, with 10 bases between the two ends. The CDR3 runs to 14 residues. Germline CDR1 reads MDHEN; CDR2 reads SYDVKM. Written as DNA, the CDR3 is TGTGCCAGCAGTTTTGGACCGACGAACTATGGCTACACCTTC. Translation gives CASSFGPTNYGYTF.

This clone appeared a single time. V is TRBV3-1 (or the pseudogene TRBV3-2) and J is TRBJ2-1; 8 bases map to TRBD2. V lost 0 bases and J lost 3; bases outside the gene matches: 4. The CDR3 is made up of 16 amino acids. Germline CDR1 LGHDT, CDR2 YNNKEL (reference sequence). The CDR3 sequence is CASSQDGLAGYNEQFF. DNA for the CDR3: TGTGCCAGCAGCCAAGACGGACTAGCAGGCTACAATGAGCAGTTCTTC.

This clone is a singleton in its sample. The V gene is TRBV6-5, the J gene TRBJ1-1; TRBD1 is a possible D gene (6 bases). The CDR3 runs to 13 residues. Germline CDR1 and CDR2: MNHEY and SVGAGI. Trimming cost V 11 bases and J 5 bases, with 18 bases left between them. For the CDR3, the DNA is TGTGCCTCCCGACGGGGGCCCAGGACTGAAGCTTTCTTT. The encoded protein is CASRRGPRTEAFF.

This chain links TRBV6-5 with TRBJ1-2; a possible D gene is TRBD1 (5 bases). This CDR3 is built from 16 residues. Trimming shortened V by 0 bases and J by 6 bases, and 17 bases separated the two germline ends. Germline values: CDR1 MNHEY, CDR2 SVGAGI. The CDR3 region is CASSYSEFGDGNGYTF. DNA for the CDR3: TGTGCCAGCAGTTACTCGGAATTTGGGGACGGGAATGGCTACACCTTC.

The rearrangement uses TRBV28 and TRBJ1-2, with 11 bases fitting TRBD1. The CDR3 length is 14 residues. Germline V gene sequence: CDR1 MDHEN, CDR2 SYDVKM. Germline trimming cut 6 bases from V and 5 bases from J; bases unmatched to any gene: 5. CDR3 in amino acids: CASSQGQGVYGYTF. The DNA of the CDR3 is TGTGCCAGCAGCCAGGGACAGGGGGTATATGGCTACACCTTC.

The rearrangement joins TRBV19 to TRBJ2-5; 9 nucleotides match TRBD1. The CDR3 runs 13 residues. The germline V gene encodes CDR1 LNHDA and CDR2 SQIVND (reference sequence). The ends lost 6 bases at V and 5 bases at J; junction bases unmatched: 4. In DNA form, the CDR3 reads TGTGCCAGTAGGGACAGGGGCAGGGAGACCCAGTACTTC. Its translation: CASRDRGRETQYF.

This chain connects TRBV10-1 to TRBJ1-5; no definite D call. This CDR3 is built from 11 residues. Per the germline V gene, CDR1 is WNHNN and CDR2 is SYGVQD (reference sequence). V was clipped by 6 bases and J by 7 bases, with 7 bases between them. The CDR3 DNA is TGCGCCAGCAGGGGGAGGCAGCCCCAGCATTTT. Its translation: CASRGRQPQHF.

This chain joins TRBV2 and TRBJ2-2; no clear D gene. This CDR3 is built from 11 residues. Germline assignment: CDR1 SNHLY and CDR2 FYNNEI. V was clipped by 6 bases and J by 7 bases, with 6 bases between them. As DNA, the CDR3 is TGTGCCAGCAGCCGTCACGGGGAGCTGTTTTTT. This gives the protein CASSRHGELFF.

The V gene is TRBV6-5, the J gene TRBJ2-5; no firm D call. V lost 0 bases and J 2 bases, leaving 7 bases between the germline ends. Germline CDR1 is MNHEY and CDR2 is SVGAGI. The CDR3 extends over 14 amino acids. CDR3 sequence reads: CASSYSLSQETQYF. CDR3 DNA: TGTGCCAGCAGTTACTCGCTCTCACAAGAGACCCAGTACTTC.

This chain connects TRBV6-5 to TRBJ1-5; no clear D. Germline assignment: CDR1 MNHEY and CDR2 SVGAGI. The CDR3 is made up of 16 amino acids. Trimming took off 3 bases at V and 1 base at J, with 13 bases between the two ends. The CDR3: CASSYSPGGSNQPQHF. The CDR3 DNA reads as TGTGCCAGCAGTTATTCGCCTGGAGGGAGCAATCAGCCCCAGCATTTT.

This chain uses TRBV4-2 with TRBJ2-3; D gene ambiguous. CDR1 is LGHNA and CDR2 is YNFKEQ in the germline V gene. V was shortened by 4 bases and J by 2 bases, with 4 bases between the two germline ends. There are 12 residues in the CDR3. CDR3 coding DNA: TGTGCCAGCAGCCGGGACACAGATACGCAGTATTTT. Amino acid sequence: CASSRDTDTQYF.

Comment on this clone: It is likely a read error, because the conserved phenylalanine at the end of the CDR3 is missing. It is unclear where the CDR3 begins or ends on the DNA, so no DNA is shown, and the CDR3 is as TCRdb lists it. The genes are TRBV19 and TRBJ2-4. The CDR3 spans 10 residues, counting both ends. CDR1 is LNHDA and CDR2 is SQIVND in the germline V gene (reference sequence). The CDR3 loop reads CASSIGPKVP.